Presented here are 4 T cell receptor beta chains from one specimen sequenced in a study of blood T cell repertoires in COVID-19. The method was immunoSEQ multiplex PCR; TCRdb's version includes in-frame clones alone and lacks a portion of them. The data contain around 250,000 clones, approximately 90% of them singletons. Sequencing was performed on PBMCs or T cells enriched from blood (not recorded which). The receptors originated from a young man who had recovered from COVID-19.

CDR3 DNA sequence: TGTGCCAGCTCACCACCGATGGCCCAGAACACTGAAGCTTTCTTT. Amino acid sequence: CASSPPMAQNTEAFF. The chain is built from TRBV18 and TRBJ1-1; D is unclear. Trimming cost V 0 bases and J 1 base, with 9 bases left between them. This CDR3 is built from 15 residues. From germline, CDR1 is KGHSH and CDR2 LQKENI.

The chain employs TRBV7-2 and TRBJ2-7, with D perhaps matching TRBD1 (6 bases). The V end was cut by 2 bases, the J end by 1 base, with 9 bases between. The CDR3 consists of 14 residues. CDR1 and CDR2 (germline): SGHTA, FQGNSA. The CDR3 DNA follows: TGTGCCAGCAGCTTATCAGGGGAGTCCTACGAGCAGTACTTC. The encoded protein is CASSLSGESYEQYF.

The chain uses TRBV19 and TRBJ1-2; possibly TRBD1 for D (6 bases). Germline V gene sequence: CDR1 LNHDA, CDR2 SQIVND (reference sequence). V lost 3 bases and J lost 0, with 8 bases in between. The CDR3 covers 14 residues. The CDR3 sequence is CASSMTGTNYGYTF. CDR3 bases: TGTGCCAGTAGTATGACAGGAACTAACTATGGCTACACCTTC.

This clone was detected once. The rearrangement joins TRBV2 to TRBJ2-3; D is possibly TRBD1 (5 bases). The V and J ends lost 4 bases and 2 bases respectively, with 10 bases between them. Germline values: CDR1 SNHLY, CDR2 FYNNEI. The CDR3 is made up of 14 amino acids. In nucleotides, the CDR3 is TGTGCCAGCAGTGTGGGCAGGGACACAGATACGCAGTATTTT. This sequence encodes CASSVGRDTDTQYF.